This TCR beta chain was obtained from a study of regulatory T cells in long-lasting Graves disease. On the study more broadly: Recently diagnosed Graves' patients had received antithyroid drugs for under 3 months. Whole-study results and caveats: Reduced TCR diversity was observed in persistent Graves' patients versus newly diagnosed patients.

Germline V gene sequence: CDR1 DFQATT, CDR2 SNEGSKA (reference sequence). Trimming took 6 bases from V and 2 from J, leaving 10 bases between them. The CDR3 is made up of 13 amino acids. Ten or more counts support this clonotype. Its antigen is not known. For TCR beta, libraries came from iRepertoire HTBI primers and Arm-PCR of CDR3 regions. TCRdb recomputed calls from the multiplex PCR reads with MiXCR, one row per CDR3 protein. Found here are about 220,000 distinct CDR3 sequences, approximately 19% of them singletons; the top ten hold 10% to 15%. Time point in this sample: newly diagnosed GD, antithyroid drugs for less than 3 months. With RNA extracted from PBMCs as input, the TCR library was made. These data are also associated with another study on T cells in Graves' hyperthyroidism and ophthalmopathy. That report adds: The definition of stable Graves' hyperthyroidism was no ophthalmopathy progression within 18 months. Orbital computed tomography, thyroid ultrasound, serum thyroxine and TRAb, and clinical symptoms together informed the diagnoses.

The sample consisted of peripheral blood mononuclear cells (PBMCs), taken at new diagnosis, from a patient treated with antithyroid drugs. The source is a woman aged 30 to 39 with Graves disease. This rearrangement joins TRBV20-1 to TRBJ2-2, with a weak D call TRBD1 (6 bases). This CDR3 reads CSAQQGNTGELFF. DNA for the CDR3: TGCAGTGCGCAACAGGGAAACACCGGGGAGCTGTTTTTT.